The sample holds a few counts of the clone carrying this T cell receptor (beta chain). Its antigen is not identified. These data come from a study of PD-1 blockade in mismatch repair-deficient tumors. Study information: Enrolled about 2013-2017, patients had progressing, pretreated mismatch repair-deficient cancers of about a dozen types.

Trimming cost V 4 bases and J 0 bases, with 9 bases left between them. CDR3 size: 14 residues. Per germline, CDR1 SGHRS and CDR2 YFSETQ. All patients were mismatch repair deficient, assessed by either PCR or immunohistochemistry. The TCR-sequenced patients were a few responders to pembrolizumab. Assay: immunoSEQ multiplex PCR; the TCRdb copy retains only in-frame clones and omits some. The repertoire has around 100,000 clones, 82% of them found once; the top ten carry approximately 6.8%. Study-wide results and limits: Tumor-resident clones, often undetectable pretreatment in blood, expanded then contracted after pembrolizumab.

The TCR comes from an adult with mismatch repair-deficient cancer. The chain combines TRBV5-1 with TRBJ2-3; D unresolved. Sequenced material: peripheral blood, taken approximately 36 weeks after starting pembrolizumab. CDR3 amino acids: CASSETPSTDTQYF. The CDR3 DNA reads as TGCGCCAGCAGCGAGACACCTAGCACAGATACGCAGTATTTT.